One T cell receptor beta chain is described in this entry. Which antigen it targets is not known. No much larger clonotype is one base removed from it; base qualities were not supplied. Libraries were constructed by the immunoSEQ multiplex PCR assay. For the multiplex PCR, a mixture combining 60 forward primers for TCR Vbeta segments and 13 reverse primers for TCR Jbeta segments was used. Amplification of the CDR3 region of rearranged TCR beta genes was performed with a multiplex PCR assay on genomic DNA. The amplified TCR beta libraries were sequenced on the Illumina HiSeq System as 87-base-pair reads. From the authors' description of their analysis: A later analysis tallied 70 million to 100 million unique TCR beta chains across the 700 or so repertoires, and around 10 million of those chains were shared by two or more donors. To remove PCR and sequencing errors, raw reads were error-corrected and collapsed into unique sequences using a nearest-neighbor algorithm that merged closely related sequences. CDR3 sequences were aligned to IMGT reference sequences to assign V, D and J gene segments. For a sequence to be retained, at least a six-nucleotide match to both a V gene segment and a J gene segment was required. Rearrangements were classified as productive when the CDR3 lacked stop codons and remained in frame with V and J, and all other rearrangements were classified as non-productive. CDR3 was defined according to IMGT convention as the region running from the second conserved V-encoded cysteine to the conserved J-encoded phenylalanine. In an earlier analysis of just under 600 of the donors, sequences lacking an unambiguous match to a single V gene segment were excluded. An earlier analysis of fewer than 750 of the donors called V segments functional above 56.7% productive rearrangements and segregating when the between-donor standard deviation exceeded 5%. A statistical classification framework was developed to diagnose cytomegalovirus status using the catalog of TCR beta chain sequences. In a later analysis, TCR nucleotide sequences were compared against IMGT/GENE-DB human TR gene sequences so that V and J genes could be assigned. The TCRdist pipeline was used in a later analysis to assign CDR3 sequences and most-parsimonious VDJ recombination scenarios. In a later analysis, each TCR beta chain was defined by its CDR3 amino acid sequence together with its V-gene family, and reads without a unique V-gene family were excluded. As a way to deal with suspected cross-contamination and a sequencing artifact, a later analysis dropped 450 to 700 nucleotide sequences that were highly shared and had low generation probability. A later analysis calculated a clonal expansion index for each public chain from normalized within-repertoire ranks of inferred template counts. In a later analysis, generation probabilities were computed with a VDJ recombination model fitted to out-of-frame rearrangements, and the resulting probabilities were checked against IGoR. Hypergeometric tests were used in a later analysis to score TCR-TCR, TCR-HLA and TCR-CMV co-occurrence, with a repertoire-size bias correction applied to the TCR pairs. A later analysis estimated false discovery rates by permuting HLA or CMV assignments 20 times. A later analysis grouped co-occurring TCRs with DBSCAN, adding TCRdist sequence similarity when clustering within HLA-allele-positive subsets. Repertoires with fewer than 30,000 or more than 120,000 public chains, plus five repertoires with anomalous nucleotide sharing, were excluded from co-occurrence clustering. Not all clones reach the TCRdb copy of this immuneACCESS table, which keeps in-frame sequences only. Checked studies attribute under half of the gap to unresolved V genes and leave the rest unexplained. The DNA was the basis for D and trimming; V, J and clone size are from that table. The sample profile shows 70,000 to 95,000 clones; 65% to 80% of them were found once. 13% of the sample rests with the top ten.

The CDR3 runs 14 amino acids, cysteine and phenylalanine included. This entry keeps only the CDR3 DNA: 42 bases, framed from base 1. V gives up 7 bases and J gives up 9 bases, and the segment between their germline ends measures 19 bases. CDR1 and CDR2, looked up from the germline V gene (reference sequence), are MNHEY and SMNVEV. The sample originates from a study of cytomegalovirus exposure and HLA in healthy donors (dated by TCRdb to 2016 to 2017). Context from the whole study: In an earlier analysis of fewer than 750 of the donors, about 270 Gb of sequence data and 90 million to 130 million unique TCR beta sequences from 150 million to 200 million T cells were reported. To predict cytomegalovirus infection status, the study combined high-throughput TCR immunosequencing, statistical association of individual TCRs with disease status, and machine learning. The aim of the study was to test whether cataloging public T cell receptors could identify signatures of past pathogen exposure. An early release covering about 600 HLA-typed donors comprised 250 to 350 gigabases of sequencing data and some 79 million unique TCR sequences. In the later analysis, no new phenotypic data were used to find candidate immune exposures; instead, reliance was placed on TCR beta sequences and their occurrence across donors. Typing coverage varied by locus: 629-630 donors for A, B, C, DRB1 and DQB1; 500 to 550 for DQA1; over 600 for DPA1; 450 to 480 for DPB1. To study patterns of TCR occurrence, a later analysis re-analyzed previously published TCR beta repertoires from more than 550 donors and added high-resolution HLA genotyping. In an earlier analysis of 500 to 650 of the donors, high-throughput TCR beta sequencing was used to judge whether each TCR beta V gene segment behaved as functional or pseudogenic. Class I and class II HLA loci were covered by the typing at four-digit resolution. A later genetic analysis took genome-wide SNP genotypes for about 65% of the roughly 670 donors and used that subset as a discovery cohort. Alongside the repertoire data, information on donor age, sex, ethnicity and CMV serostatus was compiled. On average, around 230,000 unique TCR beta nucleotide sequences were sequenced per donor among a few hundred genotyped donors of the cohort, with roughly 19% of those sequences being non-productive. The T cell repertoires of around 670 subjects were profiled by immunosequencing and related to cytomegalovirus serostatus. Roughly five DR-DQ haplotypes were handled as single units for association and clustering because linkage in the cohort was strong. Besides the first cohort of roughly 660 subjects, a separate validation cohort made up of 120 or so different subjects was used. Every discovery cohort repertoire had been produced on one sequencing platform. Among the roughly 370 genotyped donors, approximately 82% belonged to the genetic ancestry cluster associated with self-reported Caucasian donors. What the work shows at the level of the full study, not this receptor alone: Because HLA typing was unavailable for some donors at each locus, only the typed subset was used in association tests. Broadly in line with IMGT annotations, most TCR beta V segments showed up in productive rearrangements about 90% or about 30% of the time in an earlier analysis of 587 of the donors. The sequencing pipeline was judged likely to have produced a cluster of highly shared sequence variants as a technical artifact. In the study, some 160 TCR beta chains were listed as associated with cytomegalovirus. A further reported finding was that TCR beta sequences accurately predicted the HLA-A and HLA-B alleles for most subjects in the first cohort. The earlier analysis of 587 of the donors excluded approximately 17 rarely observed V segments, including chromosome 9 orphons, because counts were too low. According to the authors, the approach could potentially be generalized to other disease states and immunological phenotypes. Specific HLA alleles were associated with over 15,000 TCR beta sequences at a false discovery rate of 0.05 in a later analysis. The presence/absence analyses assumed that sequencing depth was roughly uniform across donors, and that assumption may not be true. Only TCR beta chains were sequenced in this cohort, and the absence of alpha or paired-chain data limited detectable features. In a later analysis, most CMV-associated TCR beta chains were found to appear HLA-restricted, with HLA associations seemingly driven largely by CMV exposure. Because the 87-base-pair reads could not distinguish some IMGT-functional V segments, including TRBV6-2 and TRBV6-3, those segments were excluded. Cytomegalovirus status was reported to be diagnosed by the classifier with high specificity and sensitivity in both the original and validation cohorts. Immune exposure information for the cohort was limited to CMV serostatus. Strong co-occurrence of HLA alleles, especially DR and DQ, made assigning TCR associations to individual alleles difficult. In vitro tests confirmed that a few of the cytomegalovirus-associated TCR beta chains recognize cytomegalovirus antigens. A later analysis found that HLA-associated TCR beta chains were more clonally expanded and had lower generation probabilities than equally common non-associated chains. In a later genetic analysis, fewer N-insertions in productive TCRs were reported among donors in an Asian-associated ancestry cluster than the approximately 670-donor mean. In a later analysis, the rate of TCR association differed among HLA loci, with DRB1 alleles having the most associated TCRs and HLA-C alleles having the fewest. Several of the top co-occurrence clusters appeared to be linked to parvovirus B19, influenza, CMV and Epstein-Barr virus, according to a later analysis. Most TCR sequences were seen in very few donors, while some public TCRs were found in many individuals. Linkage disequilibrium might explain the correlated functional status among segregating V segments, but an unknown experimental factor could not be ruled out. V-gene and J-gene trimming of TCR beta chains was associated with a missense DCLRE1C variant in a later genetic analysis, and the association was replicated in an independent cohort.

The cohort was made up of approximately 700 healthy bone marrow donors. All cohort members were sampled while nominally healthy, although unrecorded immune exposures were likely present. CMV serostatus was recorded as positive for 250 to 300 and negative for 352 of the 666 cohort members, whereas no CMV serostatus was recorded for the donor in question. A peripheral blood sample was provided by each donor, and peripheral blood mononuclear cells were used for TCR beta sequencing. Genomic DNA extraction from the blood cell samples was performed with the Qiagen DNeasy Blood Extraction Kit. The receptor was derived from a human donor in good health. Sequences were obtained from PBMCs. The rearranged chain carries TRBV27 and TRBJ2-4, with no D gene named confidently. The nucleotide sequence is given as TGTGCCAGCACCCTGTTTCCCGGTATTGGCATTCAGTACTTC. The encoded protein is CASTLFPGIGIQYF.